Listed here is a single T cell receptor beta chain. Its antigen is still unknown. The sample belongs to a study of chemoradiotherapy in HPV16-positive cancers. Overall study findings and caveats: HPV-specific T cells were functionally defined from only a couple of HPV16-positive patients. HPV-responsive T-cell expansion during chemoradiotherapy was linked to improved recurrence-free survival in HPV16-positive patients. During treatment, candidate HPV-specific clones and E7-related motifs expanded in tumor.

Libraries were prepared by immunoSEQ multiplex PCR; TCRdb keeps only in-frame clonotypes and omits some of them. The sample has 17,000 or so clones; around 92% are singletons. V lost 0 bases and J lost 0, with 8 bases in between. The CDR3 is 15 amino acids. CDR1 KGHSH and CDR2 LQKENI come from the germline V gene. Samples were taken several times over chemoradiotherapy. The V call is TRBV18, the J call TRBJ1-1, with D unresolved. This receptor was identified in a human donor with HPV-associated anogenital cancer. The sequencing here drew on blood, taken from a patient who underwent chemoradiotherapy. The DNA for the CDR3 is TGTGCCAGCTCACCACCGAGTAACGTGAACACTGAAGCTTTCTTT. Amino acids: CASSPPSNVNTEAFF.